This entry concerns a single T cell receptor beta chain. The CDR3 is 16 amino acids. Trimming took 5 bases from V and 4 from J; bases not matched to a gene: 9. Germline V gene lookup returns CDR1 SGHVS and CDR2 FNYEAQ. This sample is part of a study of technical replicates of blood from a few donors. Only in-frame clones appear in the TCRdb table, and some are missing; sequencing was by immunoSEQ multiplex PCR. Seen here are 60,000 to 70,000 clones, about 86% observed once, and the top ten hold about 5%. The sample taken for sequencing was PBMCs. The sequence came from a human donor in good health. Some clones in this sample may be carry-over from other donors' samples. The chain is built from TRBV7-6 and TRBJ2-1, with TRBD2 matching over 9 bases. The chain's CDR3 is CASSIGGSGGYNEQFF. The CDR3 coding sequence is TGTGCCAGCAGCATAGGTGGGAGCGGGGGGTACAATGAGCAGTTCTTC.